A single sample gave rise to the 22 T cell receptor beta chains below, sequenced in a study of CXCR3-negative and CXCR3-positive naive CD8 T cells. UMI-labeled 5' RACE yielded the TRB cDNA libraries. After re-calling the 5' RACE reads, TCRdb lists one entry per CDR3 protein, DNA absent. The repertoire table contains 45,000 or so distinct CDR3 sequences. The sample comprised memory CD8+ T cells from blood. Receptor source: a human donor in good health. Some clones in this sample may be carry-over from other donors' samples.

The rearrangement uses TRBV7-8 and TRBJ2-7; without DNA, the TCRdb call of TRBD1 cannot be checked. Germline lookup yields CDR1 SGHVS and CDR2 FQNEAQ. This CDR3 is 12 amino acids long. The CDR3 region is CASSFSGYEQYF.

This chain joins TRBV7-9 and TRBJ1-2. CDR1 SEHNR and CDR2 FQNEAQ come from the germline V gene (reference sequence). This CDR3 is built from 14 residues. This CDR3 reads CASSSSARPFGYTF.

V usage is TRBV7-8 and J usage is TRBJ2-2; no DNA is available, so the TRBD1 call from TCRdb remains unchecked. The CDR3 has 17 residues. CDR1 and CDR2 from the germline V gene are SGHVS and FQNEAQ. The CDR3 is CASSLRLGRENTGELFF.

The CDR3 is CASRTGHTGNTIYF. V usage is TRBV7-6 and J usage is TRBJ1-3; TCRdb's D call, TRBD1, is unchecked because there is no DNA. The CDR3 spans 14 residues. Germline V gene lookup returns CDR1 SGHVS and CDR2 FNYEAQ.

The chain couples TRBV4-2 to TRBJ2-2; TCRdb calls TRBD1, which cannot be checked without DNA. This CDR3 has 16 amino acids. Looked up from germline, CDR1 is LGHNA and CDR2 is YNFKEQ. CDR3 residues: CASSLRDRFIAGELFF.

The chain uses TRBV5-6 and TRBJ2-2. The germline gives CDR1 SGHDT, CDR2 YYEEEE. This CDR3 comprises 14 residues. CDR3 in amino acids: CASSLGANTGELFF.

CDR3 in amino acids: CSVETGNSGNTIYF. The chain has TRBV29-1 and TRBJ1-3. Germline V CDR1 and CDR2: SQVTM, ANQGSEA. CDR3 length: 14 amino acids.

The chain employs TRBV3-1 and TRBJ2-7; TCRdb's D gene call, TRBD1, goes unchecked for lack of DNA. Germline CDR1 LGHDT, CDR2 YNNKEL (reference sequence). The CDR3 consists of 14 residues. The CDR3 is CASSVGTDTYEQYF.

The chain carries TRBV7-9 and TRBJ2-3; the TCRdb call, TRBD1, lacks DNA for checking. Germline CDR1 reads SEHNR; CDR2 reads FQNEAQ (reference sequence). The length of the CDR3 is 15 residues. CDR3 amino acids: CASSNTGPPPDTQYF.

This sequence joins TRBV7-2 and TRBJ2-1; as DNA is missing, the TRBD2 call by TCRdb cannot be tested. This CDR3 spans 17 amino acids. CDR1 is SGHTA and CDR2 is FQGNSA in the germline V gene. Here the CDR3 reads CASSTGLALSSYNEQFF.

The genes are TRBV14 and TRBJ2-4. Germline CDR1 and CDR2: SGHDN and FVKESK. CDR3 length: 16 residues. This CDR3 is CASSQSRSSAKNIQYF.

V gene TRBV24-1 combines with J gene TRBJ1-6; TCRdb's assignment of TRBD1 cannot be checked, as there is no DNA. The CDR3 is made up of 18 amino acids. Per the germline V gene, CDR1 is KGHDR and CDR2 is SFDVKD. The CDR3 sequence is CATSDFVETGEDNSPLHF.

The V call is TRBV4-2, the J call TRBJ1-2; with no DNA, the TCRdb D assignment of TRBD1 cannot be verified. The germline CDR1 and CDR2 sequences are LGHNA and YNFKEQ. This CDR3 is built from 17 residues. CDR3 region: CASSQEFGTGIFYGYTF.

Here the CDR3 reads CASSWGSFYGYTF. This chain joins TRBV7-9 and TRBJ1-2; the TCRdb call, TRBD1, lacks DNA for checking. The CDR3 has 13 amino acids. Germline CDR1 SEHNR, CDR2 FQNEAQ (reference sequence).

The V and J genes are TRBV28 and TRBJ1-5; the TRBD1 assignment by TCRdb is unverifiable without DNA. The CDR3 length is 15 residues. Germline CDR1 and CDR2: MDHEN and SYDVKM. CDR3 region: CASQVGGGVNQPQHF.

The chain links TRBV6-2 or TRBV6-3 to TRBJ2-3; the TCRdb call, TRBD1, lacks DNA for checking. CDR3 length equals 15 residues. Germline CDR1 is MNHEY and CDR2 is SVGEGT. The CDR3 region is CASSKGVASTDTQYF.

The rearrangement uses TRBV6-6 and TRBJ2-4; without DNA, the TCRdb call of TRBD1 cannot be checked. This CDR3 comprises 18 residues. Germline V lookup: CDR1 MNHNY, CDR2 SVGAGI (reference sequence). CDR3 residues: CASSPGQGTDWAKNIQYF.

The V and J genes are TRBV7-9 and TRBJ2-2. The CDR3 runs to 11 residues. CDR1 is SEHNR and CDR2 is FQNEAQ in the germline V gene (reference sequence). CDR3 sequence: CASSWPGELFF.

V gene TRBV5-1 combines with J gene TRBJ1-2. CDR3 length: 12 amino acids. Looked up from germline, CDR1 is SGHRS and CDR2 is YFSETQ. CDR3 in amino acids: CASSLEGKGFTF.

This rearrangement joins TRBV4-3 to TRBJ1-1. CDR1 and CDR2 from the germline V gene are LGHNA and YSLEER. The length of the CDR3 is 13 residues. Here the CDR3 reads CASSQGRDTEAFF.

The chain links TRBV29-1 to TRBJ2-1. The CDR3 runs to 13 residues. The germline gives CDR1 SQVTM, CDR2 ANQGSEA. CDR3 amino acids: CSVVGESYNEQFF.

CDR3 region: CASSSRFYEQYF. V gene TRBV7-6 combines with J gene TRBJ2-7. CDR1 and CDR2 (germline): SGHVS, FNYEAQ. This CDR3 has 12 residues.